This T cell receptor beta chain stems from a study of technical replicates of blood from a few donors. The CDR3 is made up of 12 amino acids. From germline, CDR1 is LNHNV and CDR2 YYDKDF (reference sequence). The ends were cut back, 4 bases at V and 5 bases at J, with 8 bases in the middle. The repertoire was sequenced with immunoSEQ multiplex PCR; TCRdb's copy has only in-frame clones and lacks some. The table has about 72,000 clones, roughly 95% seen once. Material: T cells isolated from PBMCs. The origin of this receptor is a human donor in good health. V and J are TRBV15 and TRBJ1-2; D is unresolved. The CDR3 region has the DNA TGTGCCACCAGCAACCTTCAGTATGGCTACACCTTC. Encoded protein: CATSNLQYGYTF.